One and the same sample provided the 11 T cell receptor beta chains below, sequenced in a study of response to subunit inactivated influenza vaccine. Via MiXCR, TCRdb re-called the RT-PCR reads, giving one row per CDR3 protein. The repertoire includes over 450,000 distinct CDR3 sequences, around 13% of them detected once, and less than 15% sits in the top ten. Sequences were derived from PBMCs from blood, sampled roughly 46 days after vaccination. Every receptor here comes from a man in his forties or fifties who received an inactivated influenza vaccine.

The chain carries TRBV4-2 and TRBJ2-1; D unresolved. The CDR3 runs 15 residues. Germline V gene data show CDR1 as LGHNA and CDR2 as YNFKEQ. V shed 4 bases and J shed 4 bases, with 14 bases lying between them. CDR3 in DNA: TGTGCCAGCAGCCCTGAGACCCGGAGATACAATGAGCAGTTCTTC. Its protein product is CASSPETRRYNEQFF.

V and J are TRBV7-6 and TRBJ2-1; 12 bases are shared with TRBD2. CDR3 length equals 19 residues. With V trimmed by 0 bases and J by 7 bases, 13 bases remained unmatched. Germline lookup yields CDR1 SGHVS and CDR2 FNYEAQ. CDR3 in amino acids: CASSLALTSGRLSDNEQFF. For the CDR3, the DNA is TGTGCCAGCAGCTTAGCTTTAACTAGCGGGAGGTTGTCGGATAATGAGCAGTTCTTC.

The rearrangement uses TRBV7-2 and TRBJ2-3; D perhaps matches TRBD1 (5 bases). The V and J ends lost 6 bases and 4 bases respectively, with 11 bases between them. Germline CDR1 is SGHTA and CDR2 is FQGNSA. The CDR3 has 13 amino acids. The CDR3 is CASRFQGADTQYF. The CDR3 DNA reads TGTGCCAGCAGGTTCCAGGGTGCAGATACGCAGTATTTT.

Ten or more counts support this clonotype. The CDR3 region is CAITSGSSDEQFF. CDR3 bases: TGTGCCATCACTAGCGGGAGTTCCGATGAGCAGTTCTTC. The chain joins TRBV10-3 to TRBJ2-1; 10 bases agree with TRBD2. This CDR3 region has 13 residues. Germline values: CDR1 ENHRY, CDR2 SYGVKD. V gave up 7 bases and J gave up 8 bases; unmatched junction bases: 5.

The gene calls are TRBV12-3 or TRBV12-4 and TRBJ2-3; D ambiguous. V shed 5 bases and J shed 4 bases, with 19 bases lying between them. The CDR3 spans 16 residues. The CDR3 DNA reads TGTGCCAGCAGTAAAGACCGGACGGTGGTCCCAGATACGCAGTATTTT. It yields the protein CASSKDRTVVPDTQYF.

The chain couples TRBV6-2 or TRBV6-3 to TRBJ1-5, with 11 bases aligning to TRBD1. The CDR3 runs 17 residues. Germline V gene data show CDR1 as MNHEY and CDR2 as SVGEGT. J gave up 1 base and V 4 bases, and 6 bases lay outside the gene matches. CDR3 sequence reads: CASSFGQGALSNQPQHF. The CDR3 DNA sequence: TGTGCCAGCAGTTTCGGACAGGGGGCGTTGAGCAATCAGCCCCAGCATTTT.

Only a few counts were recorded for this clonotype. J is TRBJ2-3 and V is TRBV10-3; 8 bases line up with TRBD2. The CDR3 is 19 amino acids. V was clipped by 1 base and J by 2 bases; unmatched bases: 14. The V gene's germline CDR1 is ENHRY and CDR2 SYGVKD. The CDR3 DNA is TGTGCCATCAGTGAGTTCCCTTCCTGGCGGGGGGCCTCCACAGATACGCAGTATTTT. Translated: CAISEFPSWRGASTDTQYF.

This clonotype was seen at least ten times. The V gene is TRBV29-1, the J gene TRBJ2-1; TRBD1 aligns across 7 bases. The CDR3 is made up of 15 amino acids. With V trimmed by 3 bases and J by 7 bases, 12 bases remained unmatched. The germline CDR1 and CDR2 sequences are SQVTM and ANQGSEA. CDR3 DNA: TGCAGCGTTGAGCCCAGTGACAGGGTAGGGAATGAGCAGTTCTTC. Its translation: CSVEPSDRVGNEQFF.

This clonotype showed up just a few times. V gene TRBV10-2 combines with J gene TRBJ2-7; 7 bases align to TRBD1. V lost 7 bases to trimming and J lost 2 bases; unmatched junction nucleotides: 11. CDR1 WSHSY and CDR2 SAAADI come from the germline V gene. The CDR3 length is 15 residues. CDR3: CASTRGWVGTYEQYF. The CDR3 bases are TGCGCCAGCACCAGGGGGTGGGTCGGGACCTACGAGCAGTACTTC.

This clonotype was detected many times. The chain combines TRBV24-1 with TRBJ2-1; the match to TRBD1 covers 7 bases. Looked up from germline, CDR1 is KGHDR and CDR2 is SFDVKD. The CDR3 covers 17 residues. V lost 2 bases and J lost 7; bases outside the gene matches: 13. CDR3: CATSDWAFVTGRNEQFF. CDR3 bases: TGTGCCACCAGTGATTGGGCTTTTGTGACAGGGAGAAATGAGCAGTTCTTC.

CDR3 in amino acids: CASSLPGQGANYGYTF. CDR3 DNA sequence: TGTGCCAGCAGCTTGCCGGGACAGGGGGCTAACTATGGCTACACCTTC. The chain has TRBV7-9 and TRBJ1-2; 11 bases are shared with TRBD1. This CDR3 has 16 amino acids. The V segment lost 3 bases and the J segment 0 bases; nucleotides outside the gene matches: 3. Germline values: CDR1 SEHNR, CDR2 FQNEAQ (reference sequence).